One sample yielded the 26 T cell receptor beta chains listed below, sequenced in a study of T cells in localized non-small cell lung cancer. Assay used: immunoSEQ multiplex PCR; TCRdb lists only in-frame clones, some missing. The data hold approximately 60,000 clones, with roughly 88% observed a single time. This material consisted of peripheral blood, taken before any cancer treatment. All receptors come from a woman aged 35 to 69 with stage I lung adenocarcinoma.

The V and J genes are TRBV2 and TRBJ1-5; D might be TRBD1 (5 bases). This CDR3 has 15 residues. Germline V gene data show CDR1 as SNHLY and CDR2 as FYNNEI. The germline V and J ends were trimmed by 5 bases and 3 bases, with 14 bases remaining between them. CDR3 bases: TGTGCCAGCAGTTTTCCAGGGTGGAACAATCAGCCCCAGCATTTT. Translated, it gives CASSFPGWNNQPQHF.

This clone was detected only once. Here the CDR3 reads CASSLVWASNQPQHF. The CDR3 nucleotides are TGTGCCAGCAGCTTGGTGTGGGCGAGCAATCAGCCCCAGCATTTT. The J gene is TRBJ1-5, the V gene TRBV5-8; D call uncertain. Germline loops: CDR1 SGHTS, CDR2 YDEGEE. The CDR3 is 15 residues long. Trimming cost V 0 bases and J 1 base, with 8 bases left between them.

This clone was seen only once. V usage is TRBV19 and J usage is TRBJ1-5, with a possible D match to TRBD1 (6 bases). With 6 bases removed from V and 0 bases from J, the gap between germline ends came to 12 bases. The CDR3 totals 15 residues. Per germline, CDR1 LNHDA and CDR2 SQIVND (reference sequence). CDR3 protein: CASSLDRLSNQPQHF. The CDR3, as DNA: TGTGCCAGTAGCCTAGACAGGCTTAGCAATCAGCCCCAGCATTTT.

The chain carries TRBV6-5 and TRBJ1-4; 11 nucleotides match TRBD1. Per germline, CDR1 MNHEY and CDR2 SVGAGI. The CDR3 has 14 residues. V lost 8 bases and J lost 8; bases outside the gene matches: 7. CDR3 in amino acids: CASAQGTGGEKLFF. The CDR3 DNA reads as TGTGCCAGCGCGCAGGGGACAGGGGGGGAAAAACTGTTTTTT.

This clone was detected only once. The chain employs TRBV29-1 and TRBJ1-1; possible D gene TRBD1, 5 bases. Germline CDR1 reads SQVTM; CDR2 reads ANQGSEA. CDR3 length equals 13 residues. Trimming pared 6 bases from V and 3 bases from J, leaving 14 bases between. CDR3 nucleotides: TGCAGCGTGGCCGAGACAGCTGACACTGAAGCTTTCTTT. This gives the protein CSVAETADTEAFF.

The V call is TRBV19, the J call TRBJ2-1; D may match TRBD1 or TRBD2 (5 bases each). Germline V gene sequence: CDR1 LNHDA, CDR2 SQIVND (reference sequence). This CDR3 is 16 amino acids long. The V and J ends lost 1 base and 7 bases respectively, with 17 bases between them. The CDR3 sequence is CASSIGSRIGGNEQFF. In DNA form, the CDR3 reads TGTGCCAGTAGTATAGGATCTAGGATTGGGGGAAATGAGCAGTTCTTC.

CDR3 nucleotides: TGCGCCAGCAGCTTGGTCCCGGGCCCGGATTATGGCTACACCTTC. Its protein product is CASSLVPGPDYGYTF. The rearrangement uses TRBV5-1 and TRBJ1-2; no reliable D call. CDR3 length: 15 amino acids. The germline gives CDR1 SGHRS, CDR2 YFSETQ. V lost 0 bases to trimming and J lost 5 bases, with 14 bases between them.

The chain carries TRBV9 and TRBJ2-3, with 10 bases aligning to TRBD1. V was clipped by 3 bases and J by 1 base; unmatched bases: 17. The CDR3 runs 20 residues. CDR1 SGDLS and CDR2 YYNGEE come from the germline V gene. CDR3 in DNA: TGTGCCAGCAGCGGACCCCCGGGACAGGGGACGGGGGATGGCACAGATACGCAGTATTTT. Its translation: CASSGPPGQGTGDGTDTQYF.

Details on this clone: The sample contains more than one DNA sequence encoding this CDR3. The chain is built from TRBV19 and TRBJ1-5; no clear D. The CDR3 runs 15 residues. The V gene's germline CDR1 is LNHDA and CDR2 SQIVND (reference sequence). The V end was cut by 3 bases, the J end by 0 bases, with 9 bases between. CDR3 loop: CASSIVPYSNQPQHF. CDR3 in DNA: TGTGCCAGTAGTATTGTCCCGTATAGCAATCAGCCCCAGCATTTT. Full variable domain (remainder filled in from reference TRBV19 and TRBJ1-5): DGGITQSPKYLFRKEGQNVTLSCEQNLNHDAMYWYRQDPGQGLRLIYYSQIVNDFQKGDIAEGYSVSREKKESFPLTVTSAQKNPTAFYLCASSIVPYSNQPQHFGDGTRLSIL.

This chain links TRBV11-2 with TRBJ2-2, with D perhaps TRBD2 (5 bases). V was trimmed by 1 base and J by 7 bases, leaving 10 bases between them. The CDR3 contains 14 residues. Germline CDR1 SGHAT, CDR2 FQNNGV. This chain's CDR3 is CASSLGGPGGELFF. CDR3 nucleotide sequence: TGTGCCAGCAGCTTAGGCGGGCCTGGCGGGGAGCTGTTTTTT. Full variable domain (missing parts from reference TRBV11-2 and TRBJ2-2): EAGVAQSPRYKIIEKRQSVAFWCNPISGHATLYWYQQILGQGPKLLIQFQNNGVVDDSQLPKDRFSAERLKGVDSTLKIQPAKLEDSAVYLCASSLGGPGGELFFGEGSRLTVL.

The chain employs TRBV25-1 and TRBJ1-2; 8 nucleotides line up with TRBD1. This CDR3 region has 13 residues. In germline, CDR1 is MGHDK, CDR2 SYGVNS. V lost 6 bases and J lost 5; bases outside the gene matches: 5. The CDR3 sequence: CASRGQVGYGYTF. The CDR3 coding sequence is TGTGCCAGCAGGGGACAGGTGGGATATGGCTACACCTTC.

This chain links TRBV30 with TRBJ1-1; D remains ambiguous. The CDR3 is 12 amino acids. V lost 5 bases to trimming and J lost 4 bases, with 11 bases between them. CDR1 GTSNPN and CDR2 SVGIG come from the germline V gene (reference sequence). The DNA for the CDR3 is TGTGCCTGGTCGTTTGGAGGCACTGAAGCTTTCTTT. Translation: CAWSFGGTEAFF. Full variable domain (outside the CDR3, taken from reference TRBV30 and TRBJ1-1): SQTIHQWPATLVQPVGSPLSLECTVEGTSNPNLYWYRQAAGRGLQLLFYSVGIGQISSEVPQNLSASRPQDRQFILSSKKLLLSDSGFYLCAWSFGGTEAFFGQGTRLTVV.

J is TRBJ1-1 and V is TRBV21-1; the D segment call TRBD1 is taken from the table without a DNA check. TRBV21-1 is shown as a pseudogene. This CDR3 region has 18 residues. The CDR3 nucleotides are TGTGCCAGCAGCACCCCGGGACAGGGATCGCGTGGGTACGCTGAAGCTTTCTTT. Residues: CASSTPGQGSRGYAEAFF.

V and J are TRBV9 and TRBJ2-7; 8 bases match TRBD1. Trimming took 4 bases from V and 0 from J; bases not matched to a gene: 6. This CDR3 spans 15 amino acids. Germline CDR1 reads SGDLS; CDR2 reads YYNGEE. The CDR3 sequence is CASSPGGEPSYEQYF. CDR3 coding DNA: TGTGCCAGCAGCCCAGGGGGCGAACCCTCCTACGAGCAGTACTTC. Filled out from reference TRBV9 and TRBJ2-7, the complete variable domain reads DSGVTQTPKHLITATGQRVTLRCSPRSGDLSVYWYQQSLDQGLQFLIQYYNGEERAKGNILERFSAQQFPDLHSELNLSSLELGDSALYFCASSPGGEPSYEQYFGPGTRLTVT.

J is TRBJ2-7 and V is TRBV5-1; D could derive from TRBD1 or TRBD2 (5 bases each). V was clipped by 3 bases and J by 3 bases, with 10 bases between them. The germline V gene encodes CDR1 SGHRS and CDR2 YFSETQ. The CDR3 contains 13 residues. This chain's CDR3 is CASSWGPDYEQYF. CDR3 bases: TGCGCCAGCAGCTGGGGACCCGACTACGAGCAGTACTTC.

J is TRBJ1-5 and V is TRBV19; D is ambiguous. The CDR3 runs 14 residues. V was trimmed by 5 bases and J by 2 bases, leaving 10 bases between them. Looked up from germline, CDR1 is LNHDA and CDR2 is SQIVND (reference sequence). CDR3 loop: CASSPRFGNQPQHF. The CDR3 bases are TGTGCCAGTAGTCCCCGGTTCGGCAATCAGCCCCAGCATTTT.

The chain employs TRBV7-2 and TRBJ2-5; 7 bases align to TRBD1. The CDR3 totals 14 residues. V shed 3 bases and J 5 bases; nucleotides not matched to a gene: 6. CDR1 SGHTA and CDR2 FQGNSA come from the germline V gene. CDR3 protein: CASSFGQEWETQYF. CDR3 nucleotide sequence: TGTGCCAGCAGCTTTGGACAGGAGTGGGAGACCCAGTACTTC.

A remark on this clone: Other nucleotide sequences from this sample produce the same CDR3. Here the CDR3 DNA reads TGTGCCAGCAGCGGGGGGGGGAGCTCTGGGGCCAACGTCCTGACTTTC. It specifies CASSGGGSSGANVLTF. The rearrangement links TRBV9 to TRBJ2-6; 7 bases map to TRBD2. V lost 3 bases, J lost 0 bases, and 3 bases stayed unmatched. The CDR3 is 16 amino acids. CDR1 and CDR2 from the germline V gene are SGDLS and YYNGEE. Together with reference TRBV9 and TRBJ2-6, the CDR3 gives the full variable domain: DSGVTQTPKHLITATGQRVTLRCSPRSGDLSVYWYQQSLDQGLQFLIQYYNGEERAKGNILERFSAQQFPDLHSELNLSSLELGDSALYFCASSGGGSSGANVLTFGAGSRLTVL.

The CDR3 sequence: CAWDRSSYNEQFF. Written as DNA, the CDR3 is TGTGCCTGGGACCGGAGCTCCTACAATGAGCAGTTCTTC. The genes are TRBV30 and TRBJ2-1, with D unresolved. CDR1 and CDR2 (germline): GTSNPN, SVGIG (reference sequence). V was cut by 5 bases and J by 0 bases, with 8 bases left in between. The CDR3 is 13 residues long.

The chain joins TRBV28 to TRBJ1-2; 7 bases match TRBD1. Germline V gives CDR1 MDHEN, CDR2 SYDVKM. The CDR3 runs 15 residues. V gave up 2 bases and J gave up 2 bases; unmatched junction bases: 5. The CDR3 spells CASSLQGQLNYGYTF. As DNA, the CDR3 is TGTGCCAGCAGTTTACAGGGACAGCTCAACTATGGCTACACCTTC.

The chain links TRBV18 to TRBJ1-2; no definite D call. This CDR3 has 15 amino acids. The V gene's germline CDR1 is KGHSH and CDR2 LQKENI. Trimming cost V 2 bases and J 4 bases, with 14 bases left between them. Written as DNA, the CDR3 is TGTGCCAGCTCACCAGATACAGATTACCCCTATGGCTACACCTTC. Amino acid sequence: CASSPDTDYPYGYTF. Full variable domain (missing parts from reference TRBV18 and TRBJ1-2): NAGVMQNPRHLVRRRGQEARLRCSPMKGHSHVYWYRQLPEEGLKFMVYLQKENIIDESGMPKERFSAEFPKEGPSILRIQQVVRGDSAAYFCASSPDTDYPYGYTFGSGTRLTVV.

The rearrangement links TRBV28 to TRBJ1-3; 7 nucleotides match TRBD1. V was clipped by 7 bases and J by 5 bases; unmatched bases: 11. The CDR3 length is 15 residues. Germline V gene data show CDR1 as MDHEN and CDR2 as SYDVKM. CDR3 loop: CASTEIGTDRNTIYF. CDR3 coding DNA: TGTGCCAGCACCGAAATCGGGACAGATAGAAACACCATATATTTT. Full variable domain (outside the CDR3, taken from reference TRBV28 and TRBJ1-3): DVKVTQSSRYLVKRTGEKVFLECVQDMDHENMFWYRQDPGLGLRLIYFSYDVKMKEKGDIPEGYSVSREKKERFSLILESASTNQTSMYLCASTEIGTDRNTIYFGEGSWLTVV.

The chain recombines TRBV7-9 with TRBJ2-7, with 9 positions matching TRBD1. V shed 5 bases and J 7 bases; nucleotides not matched to a gene: 12. The V gene's germline CDR1 is SEHNR and CDR2 FQNEAQ (reference sequence). The CDR3 sequence is 15 residues long. The CDR3 nucleotides read TGTGCCAGCAGCCCGGGACAGGGAGGCATCAAGGAGCAGTACTTC. It yields the protein CASSPGQGGIKEQYF.

The gene calls are TRBV27 and TRBJ2-7; TRBD1 aligns across 10 bases. Germline CDR1 reads MNHEY; CDR2 reads SMNVEV (reference sequence). J was trimmed by 3 bases and V by 9 bases; bases with no gene match: 11. The CDR3 sequence is 15 residues long. This chain's CDR3 is CASSRIGTGDYEQYF. The CDR3 DNA reads TGTGCCAGTAGTAGGATCGGGACAGGGGACTACGAGCAGTACTTC.

In DNA, the CDR3 is TGTGCCAGCTCACCCCGGGAGATGAATTCACCCCTCCACTTT. It codes for CASSPREMNSPLHF. This chain links TRBV18 with TRBJ1-6; D call uncertain. V lost 3 bases and J 7 bases, leaving 10 bases between the germline ends. The CDR3 has 14 amino acids. Germline CDR1 KGHSH, CDR2 LQKENI.

This chain links TRBV7-3 with TRBJ2-7; 7 bases are shared with TRBD1. Losses at the gene ends were 5 bases for V and 2 bases for J; bases not matched to a gene: 3. CDR3 length: 13 amino acids. From germline, CDR1 is SGHTA and CDR2 FQGTGA. CDR3 amino acids: CASSLDRAYEQYF. CDR3 nucleotides: TGTGCCAGCAGCCTCGACAGGGCCTACGAGCAGTACTTC. Complete variable domain (other parts from reference TRBV7-3 and TRBJ2-7): GAGVSQTPSNKVTEKGKYVELRCDPISGHTALYWYRQSLGQGPEFLIYFQGTGAADDSGLPNDRFFAVRPEGSVSTLKIQRTERGDSAVYLCASSLDRAYEQYFGPGTRLTVT.